The sample holds a few counts of the clone carrying this T cell receptor (beta chain). This table comes from immunoSEQ multiplex PCR, and its TCRdb copy is limited to in-frame clones, with some not included. This sample carries roughly 6,900 clones, approximately 78% of them seen once, and the ten largest clones take roughly 7.4%. The data derive from a study of sequential checkpoint blockade in melanoma. Background on the study: Maintenance nivolumab came after either treatment sequence.

Treatment reported: randomized to nivolumab then ipilimumab (arm A) or the reverse (arm B). From thawed PBMCs, live CD3+CD8+ cells negative for CD19 and CD56 were sorted. V shed 3 bases and J 10 bases; nucleotides not matched to a gene: 6. The germline gives CDR1 LGHNA, CDR2 YNFKEQ. This CDR3 has 13 residues. The starting material was CD8+ T cells sorted from blood (inferred from file names), obtained from a patient given nivolumab and ipilimumab in sequence. This chain links TRBV4-2 with TRBJ2-1; 7 bases fit TRBD2. This clonotype was obtained from a human donor with melanoma. The CDR3 reads CASSHNPGLEQFF. CDR3 DNA: TGTGCCAGCAGCCACAACCCGGGACTAGAGCAGTTCTTC.